The 21 T cell receptor beta chains below come from one sample, sequenced in a study of T-cell memory formation after mild COVID-19. TCRdb reprocessed the 5' RACE reads with MiXCR, giving one entry per CDR3 protein. The data show some 320,000 distinct CDR3 sequences, roughly 15% seen once. The sequenced sample was PBMCs or a T cell subset sorted from them (not recorded which). These receptors came from a man in his late teens or twenties who had mild COVID-19 (a few samples of this study predate the infection). Cell type and time point are not known.

The rearrangement joins TRBV29-1 to TRBJ2-5, with 9 bases fitting TRBD2. The CDR3 consists of 14 residues. The trim removed 1 base at V and 3 bases at J, leaving 3 bases unmatched. Looked up from germline, CDR1 is SQVTM and CDR2 is ANQGSEA. CDR3 in DNA: TGCAGCGTTGAAGGACTAGCGGCGAAAGAGACCCAGTACTTC. This encodes CSVEGLAAKETQYF.

This clonotype turned up a few times. V and J are TRBV5-5 and TRBJ2-2; a possible D gene is TRBD2 (6 bases). The CDR3 is 15 amino acids. V lost 0 bases, J lost 5 bases, and 11 bases lay in between. Germline assignment: CDR1 SGHKS and CDR2 YYEKEE (reference sequence). The chain's CDR3 is CASSLDLGRTGELFF. The DNA of the CDR3 is TGTGCCAGCAGCTTGGATTTAGGGAGGACCGGGGAGCTGTTTTTT.

The chain has TRBV6-1 and TRBJ2-7, with a tentative D call TRBD2 (5 bases). CDR1 is MNHNS and CDR2 is SASEGT in the germline V gene. There are 15 residues in the CDR3. V gave up 6 bases and J gave up 2 bases, with 17 bases separating them. Written as DNA, the CDR3 is TGTGCCAGCAGCCTCGGGAACAGTCGGGCCTACGAGCAGTACTTC. Protein: CASSLGNSRAYEQYF.

The CDR3 spells CASSLKWDEKLFF. In DNA form, the CDR3 reads TGTGCCAGCAGCTTGAAGTGGGATGAAAAACTGTTTTTT. The chain employs TRBV7-2 and TRBJ1-4, with no clear D. The germline gives CDR1 SGHTA, CDR2 FQGNSA. The V end was cut by 3 bases, the J end by 6 bases, with 8 bases between. The CDR3 is 13 residues long.

As DNA, the CDR3 is TGTGCCACCAGTGAATCAGGGGGCGGCACAGATACGCAGTATTTT. Translation: CATSESGGGTDTQYF. The chain carries TRBV24-1 and TRBJ2-3, with TRBD1 identical over 8 bases. In germline, CDR1 is KGHDR, CDR2 SFDVKD. This CDR3 spans 15 amino acids. With V trimmed by 4 bases and J by 1 base, 3 bases remained unmatched.

This clonotype was picked up a small number of times. The chain employs TRBV6-5 and TRBJ1-2, with unresolved D. Trimming removed 8 bases from V and 3 bases from J, with 10 bases in between. The CDR3 has 12 amino acids. Germline assignment: CDR1 MNHEY and CDR2 SVGAGI. The CDR3 bases are TGTGCCAGCGGGAGGAGGGACTATGGCTACACCTTC. Amino acids: CASGRRDYGYTF.

The gene calls are TRBV25-1 and TRBJ2-1, with TRBD1 matching 10 bases. The length of the CDR3 is 15 residues. From germline, CDR1 is MGHDK and CDR2 SYGVNS. Trimming cost V 2 bases and J 8 bases; bases outside gene matches: 6. CDR3 protein: CASSEPAGTGDEQFF. In DNA, the CDR3 is TGTGCCAGCAGTGAACCTGCCGGGACAGGGGATGAGCAGTTCTTC.

The chain links TRBV20-1 to TRBJ2-2; D gene unclear. Trimming pared 3 bases from V and 1 base from J, leaving 6 bases between. The CDR3 loop spans 13 amino acids. The germline gives CDR1 DFQATT, CDR2 SNEGSKA (reference sequence). This CDR3 is CSASRLNTGELFF. Here the CDR3 DNA reads TGCAGTGCTAGTAGGCTGAACACCGGGGAGCTGTTTTTT.

The chain links TRBV5-1 to TRBJ2-1; D is uncertain. The CDR3 totals 14 residues. Between the trimmed V and J ends, which lost 1 base and 6 bases, there was a span of 11 bases. The V gene's germline CDR1 is SGHRS and CDR2 YFSETQ. The DNA of the CDR3 is TGCGCCAGCAGCTTGCCCGGGCCTCTCAATGAGCAGTTCTTC. As protein: CASSLPGPLNEQFF. The full variable domain, in which reference TRBV5-1 and TRBJ2-1 provide the parts outside the CDR3, is KAGVTQTPRYLIKTRGQQVTLSCSPISGHRSVSWYQQTPGQGLQFLFEYFSETQRNKGNFPGRFSGRQFSNSRSEMNVSTLELGDSALYLCASSLPGPLNEQFFGPGTRLTVL.

This clonotype has a handful of counts. This chain links TRBV4-1 with TRBJ2-1, with D perhaps TRBD1 or TRBD2 (5 bases each). V gave up 1 base and J gave up 6 bases, with 19 bases separating them. This CDR3 contains 17 residues. CDR1 and CDR2 (germline): MGHRA, YSYEKL. CDR3 region: CASSQAKGTELSNEQFF. DNA for the CDR3: TGCGCCAGCAGCCAAGCGAAGGGGACGGAACTTTCCAATGAGCAGTTCTTC.

This clonotype was seen ten or more times. The genes are TRBV2 and TRBJ2-1; D is tentatively TRBD1 or TRBD2 (5 bases each). This CDR3 has 12 amino acids. V lost 11 bases, J lost 6 bases, and 14 bases lay in between. Germline CDR1 is SNHLY and CDR2 is FYNNEI. CDR3: CAGWGPRNEQFF. Written as DNA, the CDR3 is TGTGCCGGCTGGGGACCCCGCAATGAGCAGTTCTTC.

This clonotype was detected a few times. In nucleotides, the CDR3 is TGTGCCAGCAGGGACAGCCACACAGATACGCAGTATTTT. As protein: CASRDSHTDTQYF. This chain joins TRBV12-3 or TRBV12-4 and TRBJ2-3, with D tentatively TRBD1 (6 bases). V lost 6 bases and J lost 2, with 9 bases in between. The CDR3 runs to 13 residues.

This rearrangement joins TRBV15 to TRBJ2-7; D is unclear. This CDR3 has 14 amino acids. Trimming stripped 0 bases from V and 6 bases from J, with 12 bases between. In germline, CDR1 is LNHNV, CDR2 YYDKDF (reference sequence). The CDR3 here is CATSRDIDGGEQYV. In DNA, the CDR3 is TGTGCCACCAGCAGAGACATCGATGGCGGCGAGCAGTACGTC.

The chain joins TRBV5-1 to TRBJ2-1, with 8 nucleotides matching TRBD1. The CDR3 has 13 residues. Trimming removed 2 bases from V and 10 bases from J; junction bases left unmatched: 5. Germline V gene lookup returns CDR1 SGHRS and CDR2 YFSETQ. The CDR3 sequence is CASSFGRGREQFF. DNA of the CDR3: TGCGCCAGCAGCTTCGGCAGGGGGCGAGAGCAGTTCTTC.

This clonotype was seen ten or more times. V and J are TRBV6-2 or TRBV6-3 and TRBJ1-1; D gene unclear. The CDR3 loop spans 15 amino acids. Trimming left V 7 bases short and J 5 bases short, with 20 bases between. The V gene's germline CDR1 is MNHEY and CDR2 SVGEGT. The CDR3 protein is CASTIRGGVGTEAFF. The CDR3 DNA reads TGTGCCAGCACCATACGAGGCGGCGTTGGGACTGAAGCTTTCTTT.

This clonotype was counted a few times. The chain combines TRBV7-2 with TRBJ2-1; D unresolved. Germline loops: CDR1 SGHTA, CDR2 FQGNSA. V dropped 3 bases and J dropped 3 bases, with 15 bases sitting between them. CDR3 length: 16 amino acids. CDR3 sequence (DNA): TGTGCCAGCAGCTTGTCTTTAAACGTGGGCTACAATGAGCAGTTCTTC. It is translated as CASSLSLNVGYNEQFF.

This clonotype was picked up many times. The rearrangement links TRBV7-6 to TRBJ2-7, with D perhaps matching TRBD1 (6 bases). CDR3 length: 13 residues. Germline CDR1 reads SGHVS; CDR2 reads FNYEAQ. Trimming cost V 1 base and J 5 bases, with 9 bases left between them. The chain's CDR3 is CASSLGQANEQYF. Here the CDR3 DNA reads TGTGCCAGCAGCTTAGGACAGGCCAACGAGCAGTACTTC.

This clonotype was counted between two and nine times. The V gene is TRBV12-3 or TRBV12-4, the J gene TRBJ2-5; TRBD2 aligns across 11 bases. This CDR3 comprises 18 residues. J was trimmed by 7 bases and V by 6 bases; bases with no gene match: 19. CDR3 protein: CASSRPSGGSGFEGTQYF. In DNA form, the CDR3 reads TGTGCCAGCAGCAGACCTAGCGGGGGGTCTGGATTTGAAGGGACCCAGTACTTC.

This clonotype was counted ten times or more. The CDR3 reads CSALAGGSSYEQYF. The CDR3, as DNA: TGCAGTGCCCTAGCGGGGGGGAGCTCCTACGAGCAGTACTTC. The chain recombines TRBV20-1 with TRBJ2-7; 12 bases map to TRBD2. Unmatched junction bases numbered 3, after V lost 6 bases and J lost 0 bases. Germline CDR1 reads DFQATT; CDR2 reads SNEGSKA (reference sequence). The CDR3 runs to 14 residues.

V usage is TRBV11-2 and J usage is TRBJ2-3; 9 bases agree with TRBD2. The J segment lost 0 bases and the V segment lost 3 bases, leaving 10 bases of the junction unmatched. Germline V gene data show CDR1 as SGHAT and CDR2 as FQNNGV. This CDR3 is 18 amino acids long. CDR3 nucleotides: TGTGCCAGCAGCTTTCCGGCTAGCGGGGATCTTAGCACAGATACGCAGTATTTT. Amino acids: CASSFPASGDLSTDTQYF.

This clonotype was detected a few times. V gene TRBV7-9 combines with J gene TRBJ2-2, with D hard to call. Deletions cut 7 bases from V and 7 bases from J, with 7 bases between. Germline V gene sequence: CDR1 SEHNR, CDR2 FQNEAQ (reference sequence). This CDR3 comprises 11 residues. CDR3 in DNA: TGTGCCAGCATGGGTGACGGGGAGCTGTTTTTT. The encoded protein is CASMGDGELFF.